This T cell receptor beta chain emerged from a study of metastatic and nonmetastatic thyroid tumors. Study details: The authors compared repertoires across blood and tumor or nodule tissue from malignant and benign thyroid patients. Findings and caveats of the study: Patients with malignant thyroid tumors reportedly had significantly higher TCR beta diversity than those with benign nodules, in blood and tumor.

Ahead of thyroid surgery, no patient had received treatment of any kind. This clone turned up a few times. Its antigen is unknown. The same CDR3 can be traced to other DNA sequences in this sample. V was shortened by 7 bases and J by 2 bases, with 15 bases between the two germline ends. This CDR3 is 16 amino acids long. Germline loops: CDR1 MNHNS, CDR2 SASEGT. MiXCR re-clonotyped the PCR reads for TCRdb. The data hold about 8,400 clones, with approximately 33% observed a single time. What was sequenced was tumor tissue. This chain uses TRBV6-1 with TRBJ2-6; D may be TRBD1 or TRBD2 (5 bases each). This receptor was identified in a female donor with papillary thyroid cancer or a benign thyroid nodule (not recorded which). Some clones in this sample may be carry-over from other donors' samples. In DNA, the CDR3 is TGTGCCAGCACCCTCTCGGGGACGACTGGGGCCAACGTCCTGACTTTC. Its protein is CASTLSGTTGANVLTF.